These T cell receptor beta chains were read from a single sample in a study of human thymus T cells. Data came from immunoSEQ multiplex PCR; TCRdb stores just in-frame clones and leaves some out. Of around 130,000 clones in the sample, around 96% were seen once. Specimen: thymus tissue. The source is a boy less than two years old with a congenital heart defect but otherwise immunologically healthy. Each CDR3 is given with its conserved first and last residue. The D gene is left open where the match is weak.

D gene	V gene	J gene	CDR3 DNA	CDR3 protein
-	TRBV5-1	TRBJ2-5	TGCGCCAGCAGGGAGAGGGGGAACCAAGAGACCCAGTACTTC	CASRERGNQETQYF
TRBD1	TRBV5-1	TRBJ2-2	TGCGCCAGCAGCTTCACGGACAGGGGAAGAAACACCGGGGAGCTGTTTTTT	CASSFTDRGRNTGELFF
TRBD1	TRBV6-1	TRBJ1-2	TGTGCCAGCAGGGATTTTAGGACAGGAGGGGGCTACACCTTC	CASRDFRTGGGYTF
-	TRBV7-3	TRBJ1-3	TGTGCCAGCAGCCCCCAAAGTGGTGGCGTGTTTGGAAACACCATATATTTT	CASSPQSGGVFGNTIYF
-	TRBV28	TRBJ2-3	TGTGCCAGCAGCCAAAAGGGGGATTCGCAAGATACGCAGTATTTT	CASSQKGDSQDTQYF
TRBD2	TRBV4-2	TRBJ2-3	TGTGCCAGCAGCCAGTTAAGCGGGGGGCAAGCAGATACGCAGTATTTT	CASSQLSGGQADTQYF
-	TRBV30	TRBJ1-2	TGTGCCCGAGGGGGGGCAGCGAATAACTATGGCTACACCTTC	CARGGAANNYGYTF
-	TRBV11-2	TRBJ2-7	TGTGCCAGCAGCTTGCTGGGAATCTACGAGCAGTACTTC	CASSLLGIYEQYF
-	TRBV5-8	TRBJ2-7	TGTGCCAGCAGCTTCCGACAGTTTACCTACGAGCAGTACTTC	CASSFRQFTYEQYF
-	TRBV30	TRBJ1-1	TGTGCCTGGAATCAGCCACAGGGCCCCTCGACTGAAGCTTTCTTT	CAWNQPQGPSTEAFF
-	TRBV28	TRBJ2-7	TGTGCCAGCAGTTTATTCCACAGCTCCTACGAGCAGTACTTC	CASSLFHSSYEQYF
-	TRBV25-1	TRBJ2-3	TGTGCCAGCAGTGAAGCTTGGCGGGATACGCAGTATTTT	CASSEAWRDTQYF
TRBD2	TRBV7-6	TRBJ2-2	TGTGCCAGCAGCTATAATAGCGGGGACACCGGGGAGCTGTTTTTT	CASSYNSGDTGELFF
-	TRBV5-8	TRBJ1-1	TGTGCCAGCAATTGTGACGCGGGTACGAACACTGAAGCTTTCTTT	CASNCDAGTNTEAFF
TRBD1	TRBV6-1	TRBJ2-3	TGTGCCAGCAGTGTCACAGGGGTCGGCTGCACAGATACGCAGTATTTT	CASSVTGVGCTDTQYF